Below, 17 T cell receptor beta chains from the same sample are listed, as sequenced in a study of T cells in localized non-small cell lung cancer. Using immunoSEQ multiplex PCR, the repertoire was profiled, and TCRdb retains in-frame clones only, with some absent. Of 2,500 to 3,500 clones listed, approximately 25% are singletons. The starting material was normal lung tissue next to the tumor, obtained before any cancer treatment. All receptors come from a man aged 40-75 years with stage III squamous cell lung carcinoma.

The table lists this clone with a few counts. This chain joins TRBV28 and TRBJ1-6, with a possible D match to TRBD1 (5 bases). The CDR3 length is 15 residues. Germline CDR1 MDHEN, CDR2 SYDVKM. The V end was cut by 5 bases, the J end by 8 bases, with 16 bases between. The DNA for the CDR3 is TGTGCCAGCAGTGCTCCGGGACGGAATTATTCACCCCTCCACTTT. This codes for CASSAPGRNYSPLHF.

V and J are TRBV11-3 and TRBJ1-2, with 8 positions matching TRBD1. The CDR3 loop spans 14 amino acids. V was clipped by 5 bases and J by 6 bases; unmatched bases: 8. The germline V gene encodes CDR1 SGHNT and CDR2 YENEEA. The CDR3 nucleotides are TGTGCCAGCAGCCTACCGGGACAGGTGAATGGCTACACCTTC. Amino acid sequence: CASSLPGQVNGYTF.

This clone was counted between two and nine times. One end of the junction fails to match germline, which may point to a read error. The rearrangement joins TRBV11-3 to TRBJ2-2, with D perhaps matching TRBD2 (6 bases). Germline loops: CDR1 SGHNT, CDR2 YENEEA. There are 14 residues in the CDR3. The CDR3 reads CASSLGGASGELFF. The CDR3 nucleotides are TGTGCTAGCAGCTTGGGCGGGGCGTCCGGGGAGCTGTTTTTT.

This clone is medium-sized. The chain couples TRBV28 to TRBJ2-1, with 7 bases matching TRBD2. CDR1 and CDR2 from the germline V gene are MDHEN and SYDVKM. The CDR3 runs 14 residues. V trimming: 6 bases; J trimming: 6 bases; junction bases outside the gene matches: 8. The CDR3 is CASRGGGAGNEQFF. The CDR3 coding sequence is TGTGCCAGCAGGGGCGGGGGTGCCGGCAATGAGCAGTTCTTC.

This clone showed up just a few times. This same CDR3 is encoded by further DNA sequences in the sample. The CDR3 DNA reads TGTGCCAGCAGAAGAACAGAGAATCAGCCCCAGCATTTT. This translates into CASRRTENQPQHF. V usage is TRBV6-8 and J usage is TRBJ1-5; D is undetermined. Per the germline V gene, CDR1 is MNHGY and CDR2 is SAAAGT. V was trimmed by 6 bases and J by 4 bases, leaving 10 bases between them. The CDR3 loop spans 13 amino acids.

This clone was seen a handful of times. The chain joins TRBV30 to TRBJ2-7, with 8 positions matching TRBD2. V lost 5 bases and J lost 3; bases outside the gene matches: 3. The length of the CDR3 is 12 residues. Germline V CDR1 and CDR2: GTSNPN, SVGIG (reference sequence). The CDR3 region is CAWGAGVYEQYF. The CDR3 DNA is TGTGCCTGGGGAGCGGGGGTCTACGAGCAGTACTTC.

V usage is TRBV6-8 and J usage is TRBJ2-2; TRBD1 matches 9 bases. V shed 5 bases, J shed 11 bases, and the junction held 12 bases outside the gene matches. This CDR3 has 15 amino acids. In germline, CDR1 is MNHGY, CDR2 SAAAGT. The CDR3, as DNA: TGTGCCAGCAGTACCGGGACAGGGTGGAGGCGAGAGCTGTTTTTT. Translation gives CASSTGTGWRRELFF.

This clone has only a few counts. The chain uses TRBV11-3 and TRBJ1-1; D is ambiguous. Trimming removed 5 bases at V and 3 bases at J, with 13 bases between. CDR1 SGHNT and CDR2 YENEEA come from the germline V gene. The CDR3 runs to 14 residues. CDR3: CASSLTFGDTEAFF. The CDR3 nucleotides are TGTGCCAGCAGCCTAACCTTCGGCGACACTGAAGCTTTCTTT.

The rearrangement uses TRBV29-1 and TRBJ1-4, with 9 bases aligning to TRBD1. CDR3 length: 14 amino acids. Trimming took 6 bases from V and 5 from J; bases not matched to a gene: 7. Germline CDR1 SQVTM, CDR2 ANQGSEA. This chain's CDR3 is CSVKSGTGNEKLFF. The CDR3 nucleotides are TGCAGCGTCAAGTCCGGGACAGGGAATGAAAAACTGTTTTTT. The whole variable domain, remainder taken from reference TRBV29-1 and TRBJ1-4, is SAVISQKPSRDICQRGTSLTIQCQVDSQVTMMFWYRQQPGQSLTLIATANQGSEATYESGFVIDKFPISRPNLTFSTLTVSNMSPEDSSIYLCSVKSGTGNEKLFFGSGTQLSVL.

This clone turned up a few times. The chain couples TRBV15 to TRBJ1-4; D not resolved. Trimming shortened V by 2 bases and J by 8 bases, and 3 bases separated the two germline ends. Germline V lookup: CDR1 LNHNV, CDR2 YYDKDF (reference sequence). CDR3 size: 11 residues. The CDR3 reads CATSRTEKLFF. The CDR3 nucleotides read TGTGCCACCAGCAGAACAGAAAAACTGTTTTTT.

This chain uses TRBV6-8 with TRBJ2-7; D uncertain. The CDR3 runs 15 residues. The germline V gene encodes CDR1 MNHGY and CDR2 SAAAGT. Trimming removed 0 bases at V and 2 bases at J, with 11 bases between. In DNA, the CDR3 is TGTGCCAGCAGTTACTCGGCAGGAAGCACCTACGAGCAGTACTTC. Translation: CASSYSAGSTYEQYF.

This chain joins TRBV9 and TRBJ1-5; no clear D. The CDR3 loop spans 14 amino acids. The ends were cut back, 6 bases at V and 0 bases at J, with 10 bases in the middle. Germline assignment: CDR1 SGDLS and CDR2 YYNGEE. In DNA form, the CDR3 reads TGTGCCAGCACTGCCAGTCTTAGCAATCAGCCCCAGCATTTT. Its translation is CASTASLSNQPQHF.

This chain connects TRBV6-8 to TRBJ1-2; no reliable D call. CDR1 and CDR2 from the germline V gene are MNHGY and SAAAGT. V was cut by 6 bases and J by 4 bases, with 15 bases left in between. The CDR3 is made up of 14 amino acids. Written as DNA, the CDR3 is TGTGCCAGCAGGGTAGGTCCCGACGGCTATGGCTACACCTTC. Translating it yields CASRVGPDGYGYTF.

The chain links TRBV9 to TRBJ1-6; D remains unclear. CDR3 length equals 12 residues. Germline assignment: CDR1 SGDLS and CDR2 YYNGEE. V lost 5 bases and J 9 bases, leaving 9 bases between the germline ends. This CDR3 reads CASSPWVSPLHF. CDR3 bases: TGTGCCAGCAGTCCCTGGGTTTCACCCCTCCACTTT.

V gene TRBV28 combines with J gene TRBJ1-2; TRBD1 matches at 9 bases. This CDR3 contains 17 residues. V trimming: 4 bases; J trimming: 5 bases; junction bases outside the gene matches: 14. The germline V gene encodes CDR1 MDHEN and CDR2 SYDVKM. In DNA form, the CDR3 reads TGTGCCAGCAGTTCCGGGACAGGGCTTGCAGGAAGATATGGCTACACCTTC. It translates to CASSSGTGLAGRYGYTF.

This rearrangement joins TRBV19 to TRBJ2-3; 12 positions agree with TRBD1. CDR3 length: 18 amino acids. The ends lost 3 bases at V and 3 bases at J; junction bases unmatched: 10. Germline loops: CDR1 LNHDA, CDR2 SQIVND (reference sequence). The CDR3, as DNA: TGTGCCAGTAGTATCTTAAGGGGACAGGGGGCTAGGACAGATACGCAGTATTTT. Translated, it gives CASSILRGQGARTDTQYF. Filled out from reference TRBV19 and TRBJ2-3, the complete variable domain reads DGGITQSPKYLFRKEGQNVTLSCEQNLNHDAMYWYRQDPGQGLRLIYYSQIVNDFQKGDIAEGYSVSREKKESFPLTVTSAQKNPTAFYLCASSILRGQGARTDTQYFGPGTRLTVL.

There are a few counts of this clone. The chain is built from TRBV6-1 and TRBJ1-5; D not certain. V was pared by 1 base and J by 3 bases, with 7 bases between. Germline-derived CDR1 and CDR2 are MNHNS and SASEGT. This CDR3 spans 14 amino acids. CDR3 bases: TGTGCCAGCAGTGAAGGTCTGTTCAATCAGCCCCAGCATTTT. This gives the protein CASSEGLFNQPQHF.